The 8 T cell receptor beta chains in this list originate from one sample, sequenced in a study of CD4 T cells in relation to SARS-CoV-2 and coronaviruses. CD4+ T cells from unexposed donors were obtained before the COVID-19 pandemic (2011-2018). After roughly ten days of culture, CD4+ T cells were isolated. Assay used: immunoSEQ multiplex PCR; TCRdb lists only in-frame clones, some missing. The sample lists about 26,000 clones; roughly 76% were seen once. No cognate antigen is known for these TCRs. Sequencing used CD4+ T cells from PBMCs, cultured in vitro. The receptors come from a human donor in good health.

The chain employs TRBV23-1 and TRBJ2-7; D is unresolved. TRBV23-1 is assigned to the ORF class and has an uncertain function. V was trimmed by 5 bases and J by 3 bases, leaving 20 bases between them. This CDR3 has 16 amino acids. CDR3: CASSLPYPPRGYEQYF. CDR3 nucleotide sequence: TGCGCCAGCAGTTTACCCTATCCTCCACGAGGCTACGAGCAGTACTTC.

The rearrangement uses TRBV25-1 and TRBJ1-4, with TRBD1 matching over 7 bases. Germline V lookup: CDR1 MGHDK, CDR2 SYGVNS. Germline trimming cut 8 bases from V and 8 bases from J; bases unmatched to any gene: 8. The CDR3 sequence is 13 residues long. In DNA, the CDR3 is TGTGCCAGCTCAGACAGGGTAGGGGAAAAACTGTTTTTT. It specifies CASSDRVGEKLFF.

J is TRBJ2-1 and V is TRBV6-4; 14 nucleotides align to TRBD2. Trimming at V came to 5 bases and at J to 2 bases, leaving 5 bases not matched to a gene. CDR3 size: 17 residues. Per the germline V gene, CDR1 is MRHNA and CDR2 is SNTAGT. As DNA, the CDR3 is TGTGCCAGCAGTCTGACTAGCGGGGGGGCCGCCTACAATGAGCAGTTCTTC. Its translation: CASSLTSGGAAYNEQFF.

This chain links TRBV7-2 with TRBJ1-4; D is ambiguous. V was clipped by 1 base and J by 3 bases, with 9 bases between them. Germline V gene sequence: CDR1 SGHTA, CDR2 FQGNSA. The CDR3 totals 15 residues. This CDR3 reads CASSLGSTANEKLFF. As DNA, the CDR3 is TGTGCCAGCAGCTTAGGGAGTACGGCTAATGAAAAACTGTTTTTT.

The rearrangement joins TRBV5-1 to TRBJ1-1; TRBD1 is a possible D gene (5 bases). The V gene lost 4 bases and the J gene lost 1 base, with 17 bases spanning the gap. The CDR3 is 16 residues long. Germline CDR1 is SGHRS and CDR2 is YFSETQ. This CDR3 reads CASSTGTVSWNTEAFF. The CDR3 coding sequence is TGCGCCAGCAGCACCGGGACGGTAAGCTGGAACACTGAAGCTTTCTTT.

In DNA, the CDR3 is TGCGCCAGCAGCCAAACATCAGGGTCCAAGGTCTATGGCTACACCTTC. Translating it yields CASSQTSGSKVYGYTF. The chain is built from TRBV4-1 and TRBJ1-2; possibly TRBD1 for D (5 bases). V was clipped by 2 bases and J by 4 bases, with 17 bases between them. This CDR3 is built from 16 residues. Germline V gives CDR1 MGHRA, CDR2 YSYEKL.

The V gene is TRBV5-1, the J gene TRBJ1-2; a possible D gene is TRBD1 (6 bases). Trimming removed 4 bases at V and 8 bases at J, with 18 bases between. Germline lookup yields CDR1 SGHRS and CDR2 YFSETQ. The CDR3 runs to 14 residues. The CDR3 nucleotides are TGCGCCAGCAGCCCCATAGGCGGGGGCGGAGGCTACACCTTC. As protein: CASSPIGGGGGYTF.

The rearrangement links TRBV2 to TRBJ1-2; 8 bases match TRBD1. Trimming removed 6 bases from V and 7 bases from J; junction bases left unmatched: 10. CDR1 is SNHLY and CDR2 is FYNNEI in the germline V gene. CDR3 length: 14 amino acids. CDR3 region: CASSYQGAIFGYTF. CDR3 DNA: TGTGCCAGCAGCTACCAGGGGGCAATTTTTGGCTACACCTTC. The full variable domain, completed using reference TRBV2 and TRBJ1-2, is EPEVTQTPSHQVTQMGQEVILRCVPISNHLYFYWYRQILGQKVEFLVSFYNNEISEKSEIFDDQFSVERPDGSNFTLKIRSTKLEDSAMYFCASSYQGAIFGYTFGSGTRLTVV.